This T cell receptor beta chain is drawn from a study of blood T cell repertoires in COVID-19 (dated by TCRdb to the early 2020s). For the wider study: The collaborator samples originated in the United States, Italy and Spain and spanned the acute and convalescent phases of COVID-19. Samples came from the ongoing ImmuneRACE study (first 160 participants) plus 1,254 subjects from 6 global collaborators. The sample metadata nearly always contained a de-identified subject ID, COVID-19 status, age in years and sex. A freely available public database, intended as a resource for researchers studying the immune response to SARS-CoV-2, is where the repertoires were released. The dataset comprised deeply sampled blood TCRbeta repertoires from subjects exposed to, actively infected with, or recovered from COVID-19. The material from the prospective study consisted of cDNA or gDNA derived from T cells, B-cell-depleted T cells, or PBMCs. HLA class I and class II types, where available, came from metadata supplied by the sample provider rather than from assay-based typing.

General findings and caveats noted by the study authors: The quantity of clinical and demographic metadata differed by source and by participant and was supplied without curation.

In Seattle, one collaborating source enrolled patients while the infection was active and tracked those patients longitudinally over the course of disease. The collaborating institutions used their own protocols to collect whole blood in K2EDTA tubes. For TCRbeta analysis, collaborators shipped samples in one of three forms: frozen whole blood, isolated PBMCs, or DNA extracted from either of those sample types. In the case of this clone: Its antigen is still unknown. It has no much larger one-base neighbor in the sample; base qualities were not kept.

TCRbeta CDR3 regions were amplified from genomic DNA by means of the immunoSEQ Assay, a bias-controlled multiplex PCR. In the authors' own workflow: The number of nucleated cells in each sample was estimated by amplification of reference gene primers within the assay. To quantify the absolute abundance of each unique TCRbeta CDR3 rearrangement, sequence reads were collapsed and filtered. Productive Simpson clonality was computed per sample as the square root of Simpson's diversity index over productive rearrangements. Held by TCRdb, this immuneACCESS table contains in-frame sequences only and omits some clones. Under half of the omission traces to an unresolved V gene where checked; the cause of the rest is unknown. V and J calls and clone size are those listed in that table; D and trimming were worked out from the DNA. This sample comprises about 300,000 clones, 85% to 90% of them detected only once. The ten most abundant clones make up 1.5% to 2% of the sample.

Trimming at the junction amounts to 2 bases on V and 7 bases on J, and the germline ends lie 12 bases apart. The germline V gene encodes CDR1 MNHEY and CDR2 SMNVEV (reference sequence). The CDR3, cysteine through phenylalanine, is 15 amino acids long. Only CDR3 DNA remains: 45 bases, in frame from the first base. The source is a woman between 25 and 40 years old with COVID-19, enrolled during active disease. The rearranged chain carries TRBV27 and TRBJ1-6, with the D gene uncertain. The sample was peripheral blood. The CDR3 protein: CASSLSITVNSPLHF. The DNA is TGTGCCAGCAGTTTAAGTATAACAGTAAATTCACCCCTCCACTTT.